This is a list of T cell receptor beta chains from one sample in a study of blood T cell repertoires in COVID-19. Produced via immunoSEQ multiplex PCR; TCRdb's table is partial and in-frame only. Of approximately 310,000 clones detected, more than 75% appear once; the ten largest clones hold 1%. The sequenced sample was peripheral blood. All receptors derive from a man in his forties or fifties with active or convalescent COVID-19. The CDR3 runs from the conserved cysteine through the conserved F or W. A D gene is named only where the DNA matches it firmly. Clone size, where shown, is once, few, many, or a class for clones that have expanded.

abundance: .; d_gene: TRBD2; j_gene: TRBJ2-2; v_gene: TRBV6-1; CDR3aa: CASSDRTSETGLFF; CDR3nt: TGTGCCAGCAGTGATCGGACTAGCGAGACCGGGCTGTTTTTT
abundance: .; d_gene: TRBD1; j_gene: TRBJ2-1; v_gene: TRBV18; CDR3aa: CASSPFDRGQGSYNEQFF; CDR3nt: TGTGCCAGCTCACCTTTCGACCGGGGACAGGGTTCCTACAATGAGCAGTTCTTC
abundance: .; d_gene: .; j_gene: TRBJ2-7; v_gene: TRBV6-1; CDR3aa: CASSDGRTVETYEQYF; CDR3nt: TGTGCCAGCAGTGATGGACGGACAGTGGAGACCTACGAGCAGTACTTC
abundance: .; d_gene: .; j_gene: TRBJ2-2; v_gene: TRBV9; CDR3aa: CASSVASTGELFF; CDR3nt: TGTGCCAGCAGCGTTGCGAGCACCGGGGAGCTGTTTTTT
abundance: few; d_gene: TRBD2; j_gene: TRBJ2-1; v_gene: TRBV3-1/TRBV3-2; CDR3aa: CASSQDERGNEQFF; CDR3nt: TGTGCCAGCAGCCAAGATGAGCGGGGCAATGAGCAGTTCTTC
abundance: .; d_gene: .; j_gene: TRBJ1-1; v_gene: TRBV28; CDR3aa: CASSPGLLNTEAFF; CDR3nt: TGTGCCAGCAGTCCGGGACTGTTGAACACTGAAGCTTTCTTT
abundance: .; d_gene: TRBD1; j_gene: TRBJ1-1; v_gene: TRBV6-5; CDR3aa: CASSSPWTGRNTEAFF; CDR3nt: TGTGCCAGCAGTTCCCCTTGGACAGGGCGGAACACTGAAGCTTTCTTT
abundance: .; d_gene: TRBD1; j_gene: TRBJ2-7; v_gene: TRBV6-5; CDR3aa: CASSTQGRRYEQYF; CDR3nt: TGTGCCAGCAGTACACAGGGGAGACGCTACGAGCAGTACTTC
abundance: .; d_gene: .; j_gene: TRBJ1-3; v_gene: TRBV12-3/TRBV12-4; CDR3aa: CASSPSSGNTIYF; CDR3nt: TGTGCCAGCAGCCCGTCCTCTGGAAACACCATATATTTT
abundance: .; d_gene: .; j_gene: TRBJ1-5; v_gene: TRBV2; CDR3aa: CASRQTLSNQPQHF; CDR3nt: TGTGCCAGCCGCCAAACCCTTAGTAATCAGCCCCAGCATTTT
abundance: .; d_gene: .; j_gene: TRBJ1-2; v_gene: TRBV30; CDR3aa: CAGGRQTYGYTF; CDR3nt: TGTGCCGGCGGTAGGCAGACCTATGGCTACACCTTC
abundance: .; d_gene: TRBD1; j_gene: TRBJ1-5; v_gene: TRBV7-2; CDR3aa: CASSPGQINQPQHF; CDR3nt: TGTGCCAGCAGTCCGGGACAGATCAATCAGCCCCAGCATTTT
abundance: once; d_gene: .; j_gene: TRBJ2-3; v_gene: TRBV7-7; CDR3aa: CASSSTGNTDTQYF; CDR3nt: TGTGCTAGCAGCTCGACCGGGAACACAGATACGCAGTATTTT
abundance: .; d_gene: .; j_gene: TRBJ2-2; v_gene: TRBV14; CDR3aa: CASSQFGGNTGELFF; CDR3nt: TGTGCCAGCAGCCAATTCGGGGGGAACACCGGGGAGCTGTTTTTT
abundance: .; d_gene: .; j_gene: TRBJ2-7; v_gene: TRBV18; CDR3aa: CASSRPPFYEQYF; CDR3nt: TGTGCCAGCTCGCGCCCACCCTTCTACGAGCAGTACTTC
abundance: once; d_gene: .; j_gene: TRBJ1-5; v_gene: TRBV3-1/TRBV3-2; CDR3aa: CASSQRGQPQHF; CDR3nt: TGTGCCAGCAGCCAAAGGGGTCAGCCCCAGCATTTT
abundance: .; d_gene: TRBD1; j_gene: TRBJ1-2; v_gene: TRBV6-5; CDR3aa: CASSTDRGTNGYTF; CDR3nt: TGTGCCAGCAGCACGGACAGGGGTACTAACGGCTACACCTTC
abundance: .; d_gene: .; j_gene: TRBJ1-1; v_gene: TRBV30; CDR3aa: CAWSTRQAARAFF; CDR3nt: TGTGCCTGGAGTACCCGACAGGCCGCTCGGGCTTTCTTT